This T cell receptor beta chain was captured in a study of identical twins. Concerning this clonotype: Antigen specificity is unknown.

Study-wide points: Twins' surplus sharing was weaker for beta out-of-frame sequences. Researchers reported excess low generation probability among twin-shared out-of-frame alpha sequences.

TCRdb re-analysed the 5' RACE reads in MiXCR, keeping a single row per CDR3 protein. The sample lists about 530,000 distinct CDR3 sequences, roughly 15% seen once, with around 0.48% in the top ten. V lost 8 bases and J 4 bases, leaving 12 bases between the germline ends. The CDR3 totals 12 residues. The germline V gene has CDR1 WNHNN and CDR2 SYGVQD (reference sequence). A further study also used this sample, focusing on yellow fever vaccine responses in identical twins.

This receptor was taken from a woman under 30 in good health. The chain combines TRBV10-1 with TRBJ2-7; D remains ambiguous. What was sequenced was CD4+ T cells sorted from blood. The CDR3 is CASFGADYEQYV. Written as DNA, the CDR3 is TGCGCCAGCTTCGGAGCCGATTACGAGCAGTACGTC.